The subject of this entry is one TCR beta chain. No antigen is known for it. The data are from a study of CD8 T cells in ankylosing spondylitis. Study results and limitations: Relatively rare in peripheral blood, disease-linked clones were also CD8+. Roughly eight highly homologous variants made up a TCR beta motif that seemed to typify ankylosing spondylitis blood. As reported, disease-linked clones showed significant enrichment in matched ankylosing spondylitis synovial fluid.

Per germline, CDR1 SQVTM and CDR2 ANQGSEA. This CDR3 spans 12 amino acids. Trimming removed 6 bases from V and 6 bases from J; junction bases left unmatched: 7. TCRdb called the 5' RACE reads again in MiXCR, with one record for every CDR3 protein. The table records roughly 220,000 distinct CDR3 sequences, approximately 16% of them present only once. The source is a male donor with ankylosing spondylitis. The sample comprised blood, either unsorted or a sorted T cell fraction (not recorded which). This chain connects TRBV29-1 to TRBJ2-7; 8 bases map to TRBD2. The CDR3 sequence: CSVRGGPLEQYF. The CDR3 nucleotides are TGCAGCGTACGGGGGGGGCCTCTCGAGCAGTACTTC.